Following are 7 T cell receptor beta chains from one sample sequenced in a study of blood T cell repertoires in COVID-19. Sequenced by immunoSEQ multiplex PCR; TCRdb stores in-frame clones only, minus some. The repertoire has more than 350,000 clones, roughly 88% of them found once; the top ten carry about 1.4%. Sample: PBMCs or T cells enriched from blood (not recorded which). Receptors were obtained from a woman between 18 and 29 years old who had been exposed to COVID-19.

The rearrangement joins TRBV6-1 to TRBJ2-6; D remains unclear. This CDR3 has 18 amino acids. Germline V CDR1 and CDR2: MNHNS, SASEGT. The V end lost 5 bases, the J end lost 1 base, and 18 bases lay between the germline ends. The DNA of the CDR3 is TGTGCCAGCAGTAAAGACAACCCCCCCCTTTCTGGGGCCAACGTCCTGACTTTC. Its translation is CASSKDNPPLSGANVLTF.

This rearrangement joins TRBV28 to TRBJ1-4, with 9 positions matching TRBD1. Germline CDR1 reads MDHEN; CDR2 reads SYDVKM. CDR3 size: 15 residues. The V gene end was trimmed by 5 bases and the J gene end by 4 bases; junction bases not matched to a gene: 5. The DNA for the CDR3 is TGTGCCAGCAGTAAGACAGGGGGGGGTAATGAAAAACTGTTTTTT. Protein product: CASSKTGGGNEKLFF. Filled out from reference TRBV28 and TRBJ1-4, the complete variable domain reads DVKVTQSSRYLVKRTGEKVFLECVQDMDHENMFWYRQDPGLGLRLIYFSYDVKMKEKGDIPEGYSVSREKKERFSLILESASTNQTSMYLCASSKTGGGNEKLFFGSGTQLSVL.

The J gene is TRBJ2-7, the V gene TRBV5-1, with D perhaps matching TRBD2 (6 bases). Germline V gene lookup returns CDR1 SGHRS and CDR2 YFSETQ. The germline V and J ends were trimmed by 4 bases and 2 bases, with 16 bases remaining between them. The CDR3 sequence is 15 residues long. As DNA, the CDR3 is TGCGCCAGCAGCGGGGACTTTAATTCCCCCTACGAGCAGTACTTC. Its translation is CASSGDFNSPYEQYF. The full variable domain, with the rest looked up from reference TRBV5-1 and TRBJ2-7, is KAGVTQTPRYLIKTRGQQVTLSCSPISGHRSVSWYQQTPGQGLQFLFEYFSETQRNKGNFPGRFSGRQFSNSRSEMNVSTLELGDSALYLCASSGDFNSPYEQYFGPGTRLTVT.

The rearrangement links TRBV10-1 to TRBJ2-2; TRBD2 matches 7 bases. CDR1 and CDR2 (germline): WNHNN, SYGVQD (reference sequence). V shed 6 bases, J shed 5 bases, and the junction held 6 bases outside the gene matches. The CDR3 runs to 14 residues. Written as DNA, the CDR3 is TGCGCCAGCAGATCGGGGACTAAGACCGGGGAGCTGTTTTTT. Translated, it gives CASRSGTKTGELFF.

V is TRBV20-1 and J is TRBJ2-7; TRBD2 is a possible D gene (6 bases). From germline, CDR1 is DFQATT and CDR2 SNEGSKA (reference sequence). Trimming took 2 bases from V and 6 from J, leaving 8 bases between them. CDR3 length equals 11 residues. CDR3: CSARWGVEQYF. The CDR3, as DNA: TGCAGTGCTAGATGGGGGGTCGAGCAGTACTTC.

The chain has TRBV4-1 and TRBJ2-7; D may be TRBD1 (5 bases). The CDR3 is 13 amino acids. V shed 6 bases and J shed 1 base, with 10 bases lying between them. Germline loops: CDR1 MGHRA, CDR2 YSYEKL. The DNA for the CDR3 is TGCGCCAGCAGTCATCAGGGTTCCTACGAGCAGTACTTC. Translated: CASSHQGSYEQYF.

This chain joins TRBV19 and TRBJ1-5; D remains ambiguous. V lost 2 bases to trimming and J lost 0 bases, with 14 bases between them. CDR3 length: 17 amino acids. Germline loops: CDR1 LNHDA, CDR2 SQIVND (reference sequence). The CDR3 nucleotides are TGTGCCAGTAGTATATACCCCCGGGGAAGTAGCAATCAGCCCCAGCATTTT. Its translation is CASSIYPRGSSNQPQHF.